Reported below is one TCR beta chain. The sample contains more than one DNA sequence encoding this CDR3. The data derive from a study of cytomegalovirus exposure and HLA in healthy donors. Researchers ran the PCR with 60 Vbeta and 13 Jbeta primers. Profiling relied on immunoSEQ multiplex PCR, and the TCRdb table lists in-frame clones only, not all of them. Among approximately 190,000 clones listed, more than 80% were seen once. This clonotype was sampled from a woman aged 45-65 years in good health and CMV-seropositive. Sequences were obtained from PBMCs.

The CDR3 DNA follows: TGTGCCAGCAGTTACGCGGGCGGATGGGGGGACCAGTACTTC. Translation: CASSYAGGWGDQYF. The chain links TRBV6-5 to TRBJ2-5, with D perhaps TRBD2 (6 bases). This CDR3 has 14 residues. CDR1 MNHEY and CDR2 SVGAGI come from the germline V gene. Trimming removed 2 bases at V and 10 bases at J, with 17 bases between.